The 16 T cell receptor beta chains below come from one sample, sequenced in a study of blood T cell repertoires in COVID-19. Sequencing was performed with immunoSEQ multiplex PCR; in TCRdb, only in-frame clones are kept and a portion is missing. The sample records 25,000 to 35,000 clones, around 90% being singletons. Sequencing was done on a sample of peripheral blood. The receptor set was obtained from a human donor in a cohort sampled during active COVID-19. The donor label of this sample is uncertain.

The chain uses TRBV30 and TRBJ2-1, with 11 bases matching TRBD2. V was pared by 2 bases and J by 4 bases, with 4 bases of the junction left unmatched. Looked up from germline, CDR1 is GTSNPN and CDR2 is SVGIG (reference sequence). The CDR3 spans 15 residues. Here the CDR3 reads CAWSKGTSGYNEQFF. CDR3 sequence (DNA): TGTGCCTGGAGTAAAGGGACTAGCGGATACAATGAGCAGTTCTTC.

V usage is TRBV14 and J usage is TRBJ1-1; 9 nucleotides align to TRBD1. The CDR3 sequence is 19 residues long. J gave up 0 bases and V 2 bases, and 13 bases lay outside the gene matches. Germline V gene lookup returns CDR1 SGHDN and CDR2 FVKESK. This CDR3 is CASSQRFETGGPLNTEAFF. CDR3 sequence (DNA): TGTGCCAGCAGCCAAAGGTTCGAGACAGGGGGACCACTGAACACTGAAGCTTTCTTT.

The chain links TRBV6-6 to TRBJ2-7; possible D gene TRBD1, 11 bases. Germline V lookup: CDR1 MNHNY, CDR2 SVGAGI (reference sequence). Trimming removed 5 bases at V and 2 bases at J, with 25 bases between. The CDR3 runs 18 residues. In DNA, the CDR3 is TGTGCCAGCAGTCCTGGACAGGGGGCCCTAGCGGGAGCCTACGAGCAGTACTTC. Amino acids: CASSPGQGALAGAYEQYF.

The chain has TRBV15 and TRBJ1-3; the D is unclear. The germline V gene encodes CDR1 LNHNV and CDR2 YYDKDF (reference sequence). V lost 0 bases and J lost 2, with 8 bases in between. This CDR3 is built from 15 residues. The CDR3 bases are TGTGCCACCAGCAGAGACGACTACCCTGGAAACACCATATATTTT. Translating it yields CATSRDDYPGNTIYF.

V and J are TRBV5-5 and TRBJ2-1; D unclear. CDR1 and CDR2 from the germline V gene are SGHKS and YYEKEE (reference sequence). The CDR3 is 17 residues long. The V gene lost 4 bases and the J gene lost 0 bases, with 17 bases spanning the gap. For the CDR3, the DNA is TGTGCCAGCAGCCGGTGGGCAGAAGTGAACTCCTACAATGAGCAGTTCTTC. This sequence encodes CASSRWAEVNSYNEQFF.

The CDR3 loop reads CASSYGGNEQFF. CDR3 bases: TGTGCCAGCAGTTATGGGGGGAATGAGCAGTTCTTC. The V and J genes are TRBV6-6 and TRBJ2-1; D perhaps matches TRBD2 (6 bases). The germline V gene has CDR1 MNHNY and CDR2 SVGAGI (reference sequence). This CDR3 is 12 amino acids long. V lost 3 bases, J lost 7 bases, and 7 bases lay in between.

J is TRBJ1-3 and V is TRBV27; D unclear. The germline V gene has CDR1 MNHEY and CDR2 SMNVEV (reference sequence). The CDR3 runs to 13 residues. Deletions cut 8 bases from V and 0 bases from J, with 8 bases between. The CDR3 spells CASGYSSGNTIYF. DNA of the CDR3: TGTGCCAGCGGATACAGCTCTGGAAACACCATATATTTT.

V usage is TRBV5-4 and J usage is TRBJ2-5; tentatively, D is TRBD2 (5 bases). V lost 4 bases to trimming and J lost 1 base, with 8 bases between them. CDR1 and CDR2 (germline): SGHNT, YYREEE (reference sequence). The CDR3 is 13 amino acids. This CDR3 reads CASSRTSQETQYF. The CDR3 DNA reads TGTGCCAGCAGCCGTACTAGCCAAGAGACCCAGTACTTC.

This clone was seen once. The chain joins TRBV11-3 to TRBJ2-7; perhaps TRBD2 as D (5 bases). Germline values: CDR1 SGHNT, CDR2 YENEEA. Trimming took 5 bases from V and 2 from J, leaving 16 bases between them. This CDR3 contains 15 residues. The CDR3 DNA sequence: TGTGCCAGCAGCCAAAGGGCGGGCAGGCCCTACGAGCAGTACTTC. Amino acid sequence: CASSQRAGRPYEQYF.

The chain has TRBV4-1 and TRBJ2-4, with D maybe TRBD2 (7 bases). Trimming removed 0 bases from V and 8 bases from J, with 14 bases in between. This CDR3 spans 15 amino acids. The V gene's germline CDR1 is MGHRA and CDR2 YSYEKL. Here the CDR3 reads CASSQDLTGRDIQYF. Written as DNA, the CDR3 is TGCGCCAGCAGCCAAGATCTTACAGGGAGGGACATTCAGTACTTC.

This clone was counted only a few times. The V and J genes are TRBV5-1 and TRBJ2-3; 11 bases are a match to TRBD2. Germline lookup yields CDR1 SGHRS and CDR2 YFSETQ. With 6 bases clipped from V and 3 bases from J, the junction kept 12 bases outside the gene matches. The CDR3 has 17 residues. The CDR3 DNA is TGCGCCAGCACCCGAGGTAGCGGGAGGGCCGGGACAGATACGCAGTATTTT. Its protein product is CASTRGSGRAGTDTQYF. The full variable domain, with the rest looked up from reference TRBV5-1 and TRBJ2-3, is KAGVTQTPRYLIKTRGQQVTLSCSPISGHRSVSWYQQTPGQGLQFLFEYFSETQRNKGNFPGRFSGRQFSNSRSEMNVSTLELGDSALYLCASTRGSGRAGTDTQYFGPGTRLTVL.

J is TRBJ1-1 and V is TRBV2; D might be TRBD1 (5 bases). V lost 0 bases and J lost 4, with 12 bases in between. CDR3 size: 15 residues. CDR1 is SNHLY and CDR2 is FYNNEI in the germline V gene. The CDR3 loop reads CASSEASGGGTEAFF. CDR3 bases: TGTGCCAGCAGTGAAGCGTCGGGGGGGGGCACTGAAGCTTTCTTT.

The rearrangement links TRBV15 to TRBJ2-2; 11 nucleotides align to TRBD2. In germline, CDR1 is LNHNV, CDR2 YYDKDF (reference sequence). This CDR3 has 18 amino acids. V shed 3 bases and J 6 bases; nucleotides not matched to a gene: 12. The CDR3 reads CATSRVLGALAGAGELFF. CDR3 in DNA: TGTGCCACCAGCAGGGTATTGGGGGCACTAGCGGGAGCCGGGGAGCTGTTTTTT.

The CDR3 protein is CASSRATGAYNEQFF. CDR3 DNA sequence: TGTGCCAGCAGCCGGGCTACGGGGGCCTACAATGAGCAGTTCTTC. The gene calls are TRBV5-4 and TRBJ2-1; tentatively, D is TRBD2 (6 bases). V was clipped by 4 bases and J by 2 bases, with 13 bases between them. Germline CDR1 reads SGHNT; CDR2 reads YYREEE (reference sequence). CDR3 length: 15 residues.

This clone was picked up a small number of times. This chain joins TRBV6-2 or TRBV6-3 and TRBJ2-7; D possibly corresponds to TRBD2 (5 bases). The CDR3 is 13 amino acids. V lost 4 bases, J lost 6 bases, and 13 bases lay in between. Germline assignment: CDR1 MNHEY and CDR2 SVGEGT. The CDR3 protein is CASSFASSGEQYF. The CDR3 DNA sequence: TGTGCCAGCAGTTTCGCTAGCTCTGGCGAGCAGTACTTC.

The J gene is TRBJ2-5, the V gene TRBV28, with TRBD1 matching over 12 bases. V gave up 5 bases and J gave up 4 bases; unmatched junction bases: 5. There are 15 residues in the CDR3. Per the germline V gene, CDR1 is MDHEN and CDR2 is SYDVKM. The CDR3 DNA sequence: TGTGCCAGCAGTATCCGGGACAGGGGGCGAGAGACCCAGTACTTC. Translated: CASSIRDRGRETQYF.